Presented here are 2 T cell receptor beta chains from one specimen sequenced in a study of TIL therapy for anti-PD-1-resistant metastatic lung cancer. The immunoSEQ assay was v3. Repertoires were generated with immunoSEQ multiplex PCR, while TCRdb's copy carries only in-frame clones and drops some. The sample has approximately 60,000 clones, approximately 75% seen once; the top ten hold roughly 3%. As for time point: pre-treatment sample, taken before nivolumab and TIL therapy. The material was blood, obtained at baseline. These receptors all come from a person aged 25 to 80 with non-small cell lung cancer.

The chain uses TRBV4-3 and TRBJ1-1; D is unresolved. CDR1 LGHNA and CDR2 YSLEER come from the germline V gene. The CDR3 length is 14 residues. Trimming took 0 bases from V and 3 from J, leaving 8 bases between them. The CDR3 loop is CASSQDRHDTEAFF. CDR3 nucleotides: TGCGCCAGCAGCCAAGATCGACATGACACTGAAGCTTTCTTT.

The chain employs TRBV7-2 and TRBJ1-1; TRBD1 aligns across 9 bases. The V gene end was trimmed by 8 bases and the J gene end by 4 bases; junction bases not matched to a gene: 5. The germline CDR1 and CDR2 sequences are SGHTA and FQGNSA. The CDR3 is 13 residues long. The CDR3 region has the DNA TGTGCCAGCGGGGGACAGGGCGTCACTGAAGCTTTCTTT. It translates to CASGGQGVTEAFF. Together with reference TRBV7-2 and TRBJ1-1, the CDR3 gives the full variable domain: GAGVSQSPSNKVTEKGKDVELRCDPISGHTALYWYRQSLGQGLEFLIYFQGNSAPDKSGLPSDRFSAERTGGSVSTLTIQRTQQEDSAVYLCASGGQGVTEAFFGQGTRLTVV.